This T cell receptor beta chain stems from a study of blood T cells in healthy people across ages. Study in general: Researchers report that template switching captured about one barcoded beta molecule per two T cells.

Per-sample yields of isolated PBMCs were at least 6 million. The CDR3 loop spans 16 amino acids. Germline CDR1 and CDR2: SGHKS and YYEKEE (reference sequence). The germline V and J ends were trimmed by 7 bases and 5 bases, with 24 bases remaining between them. With a J-beta primer mix and a sample-barcoded 5' primer, a second PCR ran about 7 to 11 cycles. Every single cDNA molecule received a tag from a template-switch adaptor with 12 random nucleotides. MiXCR, applied by TCRdb to the 5' RACE reads, yields one record per CDR3 protein. Of fewer than 2 million distinct CDR3 sequences listed, roughly two fifths were seen once; the top ten hold under 30%.

The V call is TRBV5-5, the J call TRBJ2-5; unclear D gene. This clonotype originated in a human donor in good health. The source material was blood. CDR3 nucleotides: TGTGCCAGCCCTACGGAGCAGCTTGAGTTTATTGAGACCCAGTACTTC. This translates into CASPTEQLEFIETQYF.